The present TCR beta chain was sequenced within a study of blood T cells in healthy people across ages. Broader study findings: When set beside aged donors, long-lived donors presented more naive CD4+ cells and higher diversity. It was found that TCR beta diversity correlated strongly with the percentage of naive T cells.

On this clonotype: What it binds is unknown.

The use of a sample-barcoded 5' primer and a J-beta primer mix characterized a second PCR of about 7 to 12 cycles. MiXCR, run by TCRdb on the 5' RACE reads, gives a single entry per CDR3 protein. The profile shows some 550,000 distinct CDR3 sequences, around 50% of them singletons. The CDR3 has 13 residues. Ranging in age from roughly 6 to 100, the donors were healthy Caucasian individuals from Russia. This clonotype was sampled from a man older than 75 in good health. Sample: blood. V and J are TRBV21-1 and TRBJ2-3. TRBV21-1 constitutes a pseudogene. In DNA, the CDR3 is TGTGCCAGCAGCAAATGGGTCCCAGATACGCAGTATTTT. Its protein product is CASSKWVPDTQYF.